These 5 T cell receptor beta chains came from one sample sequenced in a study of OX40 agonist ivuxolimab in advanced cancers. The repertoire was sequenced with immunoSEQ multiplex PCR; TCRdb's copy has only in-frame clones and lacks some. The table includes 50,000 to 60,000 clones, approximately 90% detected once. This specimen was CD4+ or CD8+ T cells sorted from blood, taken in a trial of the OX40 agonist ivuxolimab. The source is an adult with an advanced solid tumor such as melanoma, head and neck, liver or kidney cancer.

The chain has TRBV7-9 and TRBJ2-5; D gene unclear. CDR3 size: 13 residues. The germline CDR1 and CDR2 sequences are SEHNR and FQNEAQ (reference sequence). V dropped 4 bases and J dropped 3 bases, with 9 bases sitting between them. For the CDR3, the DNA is TGTGCCAGCAGCTCCGGGCCTGAAGAGACCCAGTACTTC. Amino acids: CASSSGPEETQYF.

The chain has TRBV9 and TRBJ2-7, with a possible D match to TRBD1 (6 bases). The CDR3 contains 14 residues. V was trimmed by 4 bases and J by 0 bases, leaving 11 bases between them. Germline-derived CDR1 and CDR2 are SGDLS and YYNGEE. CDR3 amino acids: CASSPGQNSYEQYF. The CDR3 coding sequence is TGTGCCAGCAGCCCGGGACAAAACTCCTACGAGCAGTACTTC.

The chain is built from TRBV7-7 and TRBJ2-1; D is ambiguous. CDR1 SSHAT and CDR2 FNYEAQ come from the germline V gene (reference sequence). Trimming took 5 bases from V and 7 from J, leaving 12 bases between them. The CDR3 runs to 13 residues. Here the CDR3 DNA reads TGTGCCAGCAGCCCCGTCCTAGGGAATGAGCAGTTCTTC. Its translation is CASSPVLGNEQFF. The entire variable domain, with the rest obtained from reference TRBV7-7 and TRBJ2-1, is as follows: GAGVSQSPRYKVTKRGQDVTLRCDPISSHATLYWYQQALGQGPEFLTYFNYEAQPDKSGLPSDRFSAERPEGSISTLTIQRTEQRDSAMYRCASSPVLGNEQFFGPGTRLTVL.

CDR3 nucleotides: TGTGCCAGCAGCGTAGACGCTAGCGGGGGCGAAAATGAGCAGTTCTTC. It is translated as CASSVDASGGENEQFF. The gene calls are TRBV9 and TRBJ2-1; 10 bases align to TRBD2. The CDR3 is made up of 16 amino acids. V trimming: 0 bases; J trimming: 7 bases; junction bases outside the gene matches: 7. Germline V gives CDR1 SGDLS, CDR2 YYNGEE.

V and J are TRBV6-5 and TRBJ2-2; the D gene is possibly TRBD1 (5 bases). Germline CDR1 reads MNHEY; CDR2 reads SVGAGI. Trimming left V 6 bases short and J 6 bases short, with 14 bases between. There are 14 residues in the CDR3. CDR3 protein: CASSRERWAGELFF. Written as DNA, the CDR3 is TGTGCCAGCAGCAGGGAACGATGGGCCGGGGAGCTGTTTTTT.